This T cell receptor (beta chain) was captured by sequencing in a study of blood T cell repertoires in COVID-19. Study information: Material from acute and convalescent COVID-19 was sourced from the United States, Italy and Spain. Sample material is recorded as cDNA or gDNA derived from T cells, B-cell-depleted T cells, or PBMCs.

The authors' processing: Reference gene primers were amplified, and this amplification served to estimate nucleated cell counts. TCRdb's copy holds only in-frame clones and misses some; the assay was immunoSEQ multiplex PCR. V, J and clone size are taken as reported in that table, and D and trimming were inferred from the DNA itself. Of a few hundred thousand clones listed, more than 75% are singletons. Germline V gene sequence: CDR1 SGHRS, CDR2 YFSETQ. V was clipped by 0 bases and J by 0 bases, with 7 bases between them. The CDR3 length is 16 residues. This sequence was found in a man aged 35 to 55 who had recovered from COVID-19. Sequenced input: peripheral blood. V usage is TRBV5-1 and J usage is TRBJ1-6; D unresolved. CDR3 nucleotide sequence: TGCGCCAGCAGCTTGGTTCCGAGCTCCTATAATTCACCCCTCCACTTT. The encoded protein is CASSLVPSSYNSPLHF.